The 17 T cell receptor beta chains reported below all come from one sample, sequenced in a study of regulatory T cells in long-lasting Graves disease. Time point here: newly diagnosed GD, antithyroid drugs for less than 3 months. PBMCs were the source of the RNA used for TCR sequencing. Building of the TCR beta libraries involved iRepertoire HTBI primers and Arm-PCR of CDR3 regions. TCRdb reprocessed the multiplex PCR reads via MiXCR and lists one record per CDR3 protein. The profile shows hundreds of thousands of distinct CDR3 sequences, under 20% of them singletons. The same specimen was also included in a second study, on T cells in Graves' hyperthyroidism and ophthalmopathy.

Sequencing used peripheral blood mononuclear cells (PBMCs), obtained at new diagnosis, from a patient treated with antithyroid drugs. These TCRs come from a woman aged 30 to 39 with Graves disease.

V gene TRBV5-5 combines with J gene TRBJ1-3; D may be TRBD1 (5 bases). Looked up from germline, CDR1 is SGHKS and CDR2 is YYEKEE (reference sequence). The CDR3 contains 15 residues. The V end was cut by 3 bases, the J end by 0 bases, with 10 bases between. CDR3 protein: CASSWGGVSGNTIYF. DNA of the CDR3: TGTGCCAGCAGCTGGGGGGGAGTCTCTGGAAACACCATATATTTT. The complete variable domain, with remaining parts taken from reference TRBV5-5 and TRBJ1-3, reads DAGVTQSPTHLIKTRGQQVTLRCSPISGHKSVSWYQQVLGQGPQFIFQYYEKEERGRGNFPDRFSARQFPNYSSELNVNALLLGDSALYLCASSWGGVSGNTIYFGEGSWLTVV.

This clonotype was detected many times. The V and J genes are TRBV20-1 and TRBJ2-7; 12 positions agree with TRBD1. Germline values: CDR1 DFQATT, CDR2 SNEGSKA (reference sequence). This CDR3 contains 15 residues. Trimming at V came to 5 bases and at J to 2 bases, leaving 7 bases not matched to a gene. The chain's CDR3 is CSAVGTGGPPYEQYF. Here the CDR3 DNA reads TGCAGTGCTGTCGGGACAGGGGGCCCCCCCTACGAGCAGTACTTC.

At least ten counts were recorded for this clonotype. The chain joins TRBV28 to TRBJ1-2; perhaps TRBD1 as D (6 bases). The CDR3 is 16 amino acids. Between the trimmed V and J ends, which lost 5 bases and 4 bases, there was a span of 20 bases. Looked up from germline, CDR1 is MDHEN and CDR2 is SYDVKM. This CDR3 reads CASSPTVGRGTYGYTF. In nucleotides, the CDR3 is TGTGCCAGCAGTCCCACCGTTGGCAGGGGCACCTATGGCTACACCTTC.

This clonotype was observed at least ten times. The V and J genes are TRBV7-2 and TRBJ1-1, with unresolved D. The CDR3 has 13 residues. V was cut by 2 bases and J by 5 bases, with 9 bases left in between. CDR1 is SGHTA, CDR2 FQGNSA, per germline. The CDR3 bases are TGTGCCAGCAGCTTATATACAGAGACTGAAGCTTTCTTT. Its translation is CASSLYTETEAFF. Complete variable domain (other parts from reference TRBV7-2 and TRBJ1-1): GAGVSQSPSNKVTEKGKDVELRCDPISGHTALYWYRQSLGQGLEFLIYFQGNSAPDKSGLPSDRFSAERTGGSVSTLTIQRTQQEDSAVYLCASSLYTETEAFFGQGTRLTVV.

The chain links TRBV19 to TRBJ2-7; TRBD2 might be the D (5 bases). V was clipped by 5 bases and J by 3 bases, with 14 bases between them. Germline V CDR1 and CDR2: LNHDA, SQIVND (reference sequence). This CDR3 is built from 14 residues. CDR3 sequence: CASSAPGLLYEQYF. The DNA of the CDR3 is TGTGCCAGTAGTGCGCCAGGACTTCTCTACGAGCAGTACTTC.

For this clonotype: A read error may explain this, as a much larger clone is one base away. It is likely a read error, because the conserved phenylalanine at the end of the CDR3 is missing. The gene calls are TRBV5-1 and TRBJ1-1; D uncertain. From germline, CDR1 is SGHRS and CDR2 YFSETQ. The ends were cut back, 2 bases at V and 1 base at J, with 9 bases in the middle. The CDR3 totals 14 residues. CDR3 DNA: TGCGCCAGCAGCTTCGGCGGGGAGAACACTGAAGCTTTCCTT. Encoded protein: CASSFGGENTEAFL.

As to this clonotype: This may stem from a read error, because a much larger clone lies one nucleotide away. V is TRBV6-5 and J is TRBJ2-3; D is unclear. Germline V gene data show CDR1 as MNHEY and CDR2 as SVGAGI. CDR3 length: 16 residues. The CDR3 coding sequence is TGTGCCGGCAGTTACTCGAAGGAGTCGTATCCAGATACGCAGTATTTT. Its translation: CAGSYSKESYPDTQYF.

For this clonotype: This clone may be a read error of a much larger clone one base away. This sequence joins TRBV6-2 or TRBV6-3 and TRBJ1-1; D gene uncertain. V was cut by 8 bases and J by 6 bases, with 19 bases left in between. From germline, CDR1 is MNHEY and CDR2 SVGEGT. This CDR3 is 14 amino acids long. This CDR3 reads CASGEVVVGAEAFF. Here the CDR3 DNA reads TGTGCCAGCGGTGAAGTAGTAGTGGGTGCTGAAGCTTTCTTT.

The chain uses TRBV7-2 and TRBJ2-5, with D unclear. Germline V CDR1 and CDR2: SGHTA, FQGNSA. Trimming left V 5 bases short and J 4 bases short, with 17 bases between. The CDR3 has 15 residues. The CDR3 sequence is CASSRRIGWAETQYF. The CDR3 DNA reads as TGTGCCAGCAGCCGCCGAATTGGGTGGGCAGAGACCCAGTACTTC.

The sample holds many counts of this clonotype. The rearrangement joins TRBV12-3 or TRBV12-4 to TRBJ2-7; 9 nucleotides match TRBD1. The CDR3 runs to 14 residues. V lost 7 bases, J lost 0 bases, and 4 bases stayed unmatched. The CDR3 spells CASNAGQGSYEQYF. For the CDR3, the DNA is TGTGCCAGCAACGCGGGACAGGGCTCCTACGAGCAGTACTTC.

Note on this clonotype: A much larger clone sits a single nucleotide away, making a read error possible. The genes are TRBV24-1 and TRBJ2-1, with D unclear. The germline gives CDR1 KGHDR, CDR2 SFDVKD. Trimming removed 5 bases from V and 3 bases from J, with 1 base in between. There are 11 residues in the CDR3. The CDR3 is CATSVYNEQFF. The CDR3 DNA sequence: TGTGCCACCAGTGTCTACAATGAGCAGTTCTTC.

This clonotype was counted ten times or more. The V and J genes are TRBV28 and TRBJ2-2; 7 bases line up with TRBD2. The V gene's germline CDR1 is MDHEN and CDR2 SYDVKM. J gave up 5 bases and V 6 bases, and 9 bases lay outside the gene matches. This CDR3 comprises 15 residues. The CDR3 DNA follows: TGTGCCAGCAGCCCTAGCGGCGCCACTACCGGGGAGCTGTTTTTT. This translates into CASSPSGATTGELFF.

This clonotype has only a few counts. Since a much larger clone is just one base distant, this may be a read error. CDR3 residues: CASGTSDRPPSSYNEQFF. DNA for the CDR3: TGTGCCAGCGGGACTAGTGATCGACCCCCAAGCTCCTACAATGAGCAGTTCTTC. J is TRBJ2-1 and V is TRBV28; 8 nucleotides line up with TRBD2. Germline values: CDR1 MDHEN, CDR2 SYDVKM. The CDR3 is made up of 18 amino acids. Trimming cost V 8 bases and J 0 bases; bases outside gene matches: 15.

This clonotype was observed a handful of times. The chain combines TRBV5-1 with TRBJ2-6; D might be TRBD1 or TRBD2, each matching 5 bases. Germline CDR1 and CDR2: SGHRS and YFSETQ. Trimming took 7 bases from V and 0 from J, leaving 11 bases between them. CDR3 length: 15 residues. In DNA form, the CDR3 reads TGCGCCAGCGGGGACGGAGTCTCTGGGGCCAACGTCCTGACTTTC. This translates into CASGDGVSGANVLTF.

The chain uses TRBV28 and TRBJ2-2, with TRBD1 identical over 11 bases. The germline V gene encodes CDR1 MDHEN and CDR2 SYDVKM. Trimming cost V 4 bases and J 4 bases; bases outside gene matches: 5. The CDR3 covers 16 residues. The CDR3 protein is CASSSPGQGVTGELFF. CDR3 in DNA: TGTGCCAGCAGTTCACCGGGACAGGGGGTCACCGGGGAGCTGTTTTTT.

The rearrangement uses TRBV18 and TRBJ1-2, with 7 bases identical to TRBD1. The junction had 5 bases not matched to a gene; V was cut back by 0 bases and J by 4 bases. Looked up from germline, CDR1 is KGHSH and CDR2 is LQKENI. The length of the CDR3 is 15 residues. The CDR3 loop reads CASSPPEGTVYGYTF. The CDR3, as DNA: TGTGCCAGCTCACCACCGGAGGGGACAGTCTATGGCTACACCTTC.

The V gene is TRBV4-2, the J gene TRBJ2-1, with D perhaps TRBD2 (5 bases). V shed 0 bases and J shed 8 bases, with 17 bases lying between them. The germline CDR1 and CDR2 sequences are LGHNA and YNFKEQ. The CDR3 loop spans 16 amino acids. The CDR3 protein is CASSQDLNGKLDEQFF. In DNA, the CDR3 is TGTGCCAGCAGCCAAGATCTGAACGGGAAGCTCGATGAGCAGTTCTTC.